This T cell receptor beta chain was observed in a study of blood T cell repertoires in COVID-19. Germline CDR1 is MGHRA and CDR2 is YSYEKL. The CDR3 has 15 residues. The V end lost 2 bases, the J end lost 6 bases, and 16 bases lay between the germline ends. Study members were between about 18 and 89 years old and lived in approximately 25 US regions. In the source study's methods: Amplification with reference gene primers provided the estimates of nucleated cell counts. Assay: immunoSEQ multiplex PCR; the TCRdb copy retains only in-frame clones and omits some. The V and J calls and clone size come from that table; D and trimming were worked out from the DNA. The repertoire holds about 470,000 clones, about 85% seen once, with roughly 0.7% in the top ten.

This receptor was taken from a young woman who had recovered from COVID-19. Sequenced material: PBMCs or T cells enriched from blood (not recorded which). The chain has TRBV4-1 and TRBJ1-2, with a tentative D call TRBD1 (6 bases). The CDR3 reads CASSQPRAGANGYTF. The CDR3 bases are TGCGCCAGCAGCCAACCTCGGGCAGGGGCCAATGGCTACACCTTC.